The text below deals with one T cell receptor (beta chain). Its count unrecorded, this clone is medium-sized (0.01 to 0.1%) by frequency. The antigen this receptor binds is unknown. These data belong to a study of synovial regulatory T cells in juvenile arthritis (dated by TCRdb to between 2015 and 2016). Context from the whole study: Among the sequenced patients, a few were classified as therapy-naive, methotrexate plus infliximab was given to one, methotrexate was given to roughly six, and treatment information was unavailable for one. TCRbeta CDR3 repertoires of blood iaTreg cells, other blood Treg cells and synovial fluid Treg cells from matched patient samples were compared in the study. Effector T cell subsets were also sequenced in the study cohort for comparisons, but only blood and synovial fluid Treg cells are covered by the Treg dataset alone. Treg and Teff subsets from fewer than twelve JIA patients with active disease were included in the TCR repertoire comparisons. Points the paper makes about the study in general: iaTreg TCR repertoires were found to be largely private across patients and to partially overlap with synovial Teff and blood CPL repertoires. Synovial Treg cells shared more CDR3 sequences with iaTreg cells than with other blood Treg cells, and Chao-Jaccard similarity confirmed that synovial Treg cells were more closely related to iaTreg cells. Blood iaTreg cells showed lower TCR diversity than other blood Treg cells, consistent with antigen-driven expansion.

Libraries were built with the immunoSEQ multiplex PCR assay. TCRbeta CDR3 sequencing was performed by Adaptive Biotechnologies. Processing in the source paper ran as follows. Repertoire similarity used the Chao-modified Jaccard index and median clonotype overlap from 200 random subsamples at equal sample size. The similarity analyses were run on either productive nucleotide sequences or amino acid sequences translated in silico. To compare repertoires, the researchers applied hierarchical clustering with single linkage as well as t-SNE, based on Chao-modified Jaccard distances. After normalising for sample size, the researchers measured repertoire diversity with the Renyi index across a range of alpha values. TCRdb obtained this table from immuneACCESS and retained in-frame rearrangements with V and J assigned. These tables miss some clones; where compared with another copy, unresolved V genes account for less than half of the shortfall, and the remainder is unexplained. That table supplies the V and J calls and clone size; D and trimming were determined from the DNA. The sample's own table lists over a thousand clones. Around 4.8% of the sample is taken by the ten largest.

iaTreg cells were HLA-DR+ Treg cells, more frequent in NO ID than ID patients at Tend; hypothesised to expand during inflammation. TCR repertoire donors were about eleven juvenile idiopathic arthritis patients with active disease who had not reached inactive disease, 3 polyarticular and 8 oligoarticular. A median age of approximately 12 years (range roughly 2.1-22.9) and a median disease duration of about 7 years (range 0.2-19.1) were recorded for the TCR-sequenced patients. Samples for TCR repertoire analysis were collected at two centres in Italy. Peripheral blood mononuclear cells were separated on a Histopaque-1077 density gradient and then cryopreserved in around 90% FCS with around 10% DMSO. The sample was Treg cells from blood. According to the study, the label for this sample's cell subset or site signals: HLA-DR+ inflammation-associated blood Treg cells. The receptor comes from a donor between 2 and 29 years old with juvenile idiopathic arthritis.

The CDR3 region has the sequence CASSSTGLVEQYF. This chain joins TRBV5-1 to TRBJ2-7; TCRdb outputs TRBD1, but without DNA this stays unchecked. Reading the germline V gene gives CDR1 SGHRS and CDR2 YFSETQ. The CDR3 runs 13 residues from the cysteine to the phenylalanine. The DNA is not on file.